This T cell receptor beta chain appears in the sequencing data of a study of CD8 T cells in ankylosing spondylitis (dated by TCRdb to about 2017). Background on the whole study: To find TCR variants linked to disease, the study profiled T cell receptor beta repertoires in ankylosing spondylitis patients and healthy donors. Peripheral blood was sampled, and synovial fluid was additionally collected from ankylosing spondylitis patients. The whole study cohort included 108 healthy donors and 25 ankylosing spondylitis patients. What the research found in general, with its limitations: Blood from ankylosing spondylitis patients appeared to be characterized by a TCR beta motif made up of several highly homologous amino acid variants. A CD8+ phenotype was shown by the disease-linked clones, which were found at relatively low frequencies in peripheral blood. Some motif variants had previously been reported in the synovial fluid and blood of reactive arthritis patients, which suggests shared mechanisms of disease initiation. The disease-linked clones were reported to be significantly enriched in matched synovial fluid samples from ankylosing spondylitis patients.

In the case of this clonotype: The target of this receptor is not known. There are no base qualities to consult, and no much larger clone falls within one base.

The reads were generated on an Illumina HiSeq 2500. TCR beta libraries were prepared by quantitative 5'-RACE with molecular barcodes. The authors processed their data as follows. A new computational method based on a probabilistic model of VDJ rearrangement was used to identify disease-linked TCR variants. Starting from the raw public reads, TCRdb applied fastp trimming at Q25, assembled clones with MiXCR and retained in-frame beta chains. Each entry merges the rows of one CDR3 protein and shows their most common DNA and genes. TCRdb, rather than the study authors, made the V and J calls. Counted in this sample were about 350,000 distinct CDR3 sequences; 20% to 25% of them appeared once. The ten largest account for less than 15% of the sample. Trimming removed 6 bases from V and 0 bases from J, leaving 12 bases between the germline ends. The germline V gene supplies CDR1 MNHNS and CDR2 SASEGT. The CDR3 starts with the cysteine, ends with the phenylalanine, and has 15 residues. The sequence is cut down to CDR3 DNA, 45 bases in frame from base 1.

The rearrangement joined TRBV6-1 to TRBJ2-1, with the D segment identity uncertain. Sample: blood, either unsorted or a sorted T cell fraction (not recorded which). This clonotype was obtained from a male donor with ankylosing spondylitis or in good health (not recorded which). The CDR3 amino acid sequence is: CASSLRHSSYNEQFF. In nucleotides, the sequence is TGTGCCAGCAGCCTAAGACACAGCTCCTACAATGAGCAGTTCTTC.